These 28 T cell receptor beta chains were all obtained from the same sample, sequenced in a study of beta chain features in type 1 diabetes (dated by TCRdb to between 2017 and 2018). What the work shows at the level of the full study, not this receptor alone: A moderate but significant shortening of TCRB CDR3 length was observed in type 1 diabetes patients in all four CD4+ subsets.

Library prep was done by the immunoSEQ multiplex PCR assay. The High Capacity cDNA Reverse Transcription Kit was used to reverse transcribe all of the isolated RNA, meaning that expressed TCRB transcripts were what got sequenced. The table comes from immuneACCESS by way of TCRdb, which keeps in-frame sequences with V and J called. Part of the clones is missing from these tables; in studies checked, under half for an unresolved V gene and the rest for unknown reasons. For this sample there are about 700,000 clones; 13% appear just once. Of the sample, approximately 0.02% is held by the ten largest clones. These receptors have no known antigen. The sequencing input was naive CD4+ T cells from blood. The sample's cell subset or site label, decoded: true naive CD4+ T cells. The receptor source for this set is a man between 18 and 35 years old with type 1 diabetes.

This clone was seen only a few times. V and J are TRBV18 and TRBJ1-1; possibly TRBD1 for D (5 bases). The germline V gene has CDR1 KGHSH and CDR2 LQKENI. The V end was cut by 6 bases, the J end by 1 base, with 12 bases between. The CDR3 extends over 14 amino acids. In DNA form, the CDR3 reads TGTGCCAGCTCCGCCGGGACTGCGAACACTGAAGCTTTCTTT. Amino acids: CASSAGTANTEAFF.

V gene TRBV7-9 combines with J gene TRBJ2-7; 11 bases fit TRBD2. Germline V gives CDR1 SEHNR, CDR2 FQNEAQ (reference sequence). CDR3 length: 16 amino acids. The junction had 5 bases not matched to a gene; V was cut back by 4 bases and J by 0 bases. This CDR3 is CASSSLAGGTSYEQYF. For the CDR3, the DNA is TGTGCCAGCAGCTCTCTAGCGGGGGGCACCTCCTACGAGCAGTACTTC.

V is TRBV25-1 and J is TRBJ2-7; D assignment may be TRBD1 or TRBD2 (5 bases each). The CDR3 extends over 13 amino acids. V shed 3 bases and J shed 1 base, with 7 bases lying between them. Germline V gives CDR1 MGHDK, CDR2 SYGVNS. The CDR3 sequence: CASSDWGSYEQYF. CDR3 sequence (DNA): TGTGCCAGCAGTGATTGGGGGTCCTACGAGCAGTACTTC.

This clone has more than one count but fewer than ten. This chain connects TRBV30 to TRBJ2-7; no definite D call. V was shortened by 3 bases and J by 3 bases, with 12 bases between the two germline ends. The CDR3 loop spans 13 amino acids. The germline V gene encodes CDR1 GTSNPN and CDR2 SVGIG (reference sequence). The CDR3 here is CAWRSASVYEQYF. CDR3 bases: TGTGCCTGGAGGTCCGCGTCGGTCTACGAGCAGTACTTC.

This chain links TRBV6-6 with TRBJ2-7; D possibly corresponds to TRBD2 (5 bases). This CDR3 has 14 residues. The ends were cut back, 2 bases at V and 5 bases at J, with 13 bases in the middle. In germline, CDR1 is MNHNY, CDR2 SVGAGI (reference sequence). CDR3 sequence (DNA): TGTGCCAGCAGTTACCCTTTATACGGGGACGAGCAGTACTTC. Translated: CASSYPLYGDEQYF.

CDR3 coding DNA: TGTGCCAGCAGCTTAATCAGGGGGCTCGATAATTCACCCCTCCACTTT. Translation gives CASSLIRGLDNSPLHF. This chain connects TRBV7-8 to TRBJ1-6; TRBD1 agrees at 8 bases. The CDR3 loop spans 16 amino acids. Trimming removed 2 bases from V and 5 bases from J; junction bases left unmatched: 5. The germline CDR1 and CDR2 sequences are SGHVS and FQNEAQ.

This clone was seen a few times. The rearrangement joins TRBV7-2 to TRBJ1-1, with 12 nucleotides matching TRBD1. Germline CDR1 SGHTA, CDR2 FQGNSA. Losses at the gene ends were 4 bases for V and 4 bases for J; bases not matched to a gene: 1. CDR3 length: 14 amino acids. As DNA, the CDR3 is TGTGCCAGCAGCTGGGACAGGGGGCTCACTGAAGCTTTCTTT. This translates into CASSWDRGLTEAFF. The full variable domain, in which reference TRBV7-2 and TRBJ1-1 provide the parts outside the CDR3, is GAGVSQSPSNKVTEKGKDVELRCDPISGHTALYWYRQSLGQGLEFLIYFQGNSAPDKSGLPSDRFSAERTGGSVSTLTIQRTQQEDSAVYLCASSWDRGLTEAFFGQGTRLTVV.

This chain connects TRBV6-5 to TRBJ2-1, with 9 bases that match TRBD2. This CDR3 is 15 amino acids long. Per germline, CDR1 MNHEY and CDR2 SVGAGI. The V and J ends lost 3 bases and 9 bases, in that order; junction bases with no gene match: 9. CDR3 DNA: TGTGCCAGCAGTTATCCGGCGGGGGGGAACGGTGAGCAGTTCTTC. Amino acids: CASSYPAGGNGEQFF.

CDR3 sequence (DNA): TGCGCCAGCAGCCAAGGTCTGGCCAGGGACTATGGAAACACCATATATTTT. As protein: CASSQGLARDYGNTIYF. The V call is TRBV4-1, the J call TRBJ1-3; D might be TRBD1 (5 bases). V was trimmed by 1 base and J by 3 bases, leaving 16 bases between them. This CDR3 comprises 17 residues. Germline CDR1 MGHRA, CDR2 YSYEKL.

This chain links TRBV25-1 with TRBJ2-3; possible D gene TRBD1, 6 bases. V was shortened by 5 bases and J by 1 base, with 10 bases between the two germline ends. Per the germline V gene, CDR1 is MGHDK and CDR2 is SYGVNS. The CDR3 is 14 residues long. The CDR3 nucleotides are TGTGCCAGCAGTTTAGGGGGAGGCACAGATACGCAGTATTTT. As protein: CASSLGGGTDTQYF.

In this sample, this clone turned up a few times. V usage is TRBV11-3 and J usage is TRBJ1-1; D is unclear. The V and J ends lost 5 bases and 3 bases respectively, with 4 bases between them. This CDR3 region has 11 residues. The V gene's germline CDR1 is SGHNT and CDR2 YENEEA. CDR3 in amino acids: CASSPYTEAFF. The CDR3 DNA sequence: TGTGCCAGCAGCCCGTACACTGAAGCTTTCTTT.

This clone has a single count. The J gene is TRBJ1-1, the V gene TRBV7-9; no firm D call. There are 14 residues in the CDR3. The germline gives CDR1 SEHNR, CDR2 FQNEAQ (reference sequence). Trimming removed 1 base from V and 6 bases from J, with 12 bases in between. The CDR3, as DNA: TGTGCCAGCAGCTTAGGGGCAGGAAGCCCTGAAGCTTTCTTT. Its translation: CASSLGAGSPEAFF. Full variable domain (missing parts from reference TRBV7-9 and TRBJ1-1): DTGVSQNPRHKITKRGQNVTFRCDPISEHNRLYWYRQTLGQGPEFLTYFQNEAQLEKSRLLSDRFSAERPKGSFSTLEIQRTEQGDSAMYLCASSLGAGSPEAFFGQGTRLTVV.

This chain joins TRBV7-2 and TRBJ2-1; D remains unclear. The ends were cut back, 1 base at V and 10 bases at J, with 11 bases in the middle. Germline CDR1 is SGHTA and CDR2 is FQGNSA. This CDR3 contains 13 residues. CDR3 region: CASSLVGFGEQFF. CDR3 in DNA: TGTGCCAGCAGCTTAGTCGGTTTTGGGGAGCAGTTCTTC.

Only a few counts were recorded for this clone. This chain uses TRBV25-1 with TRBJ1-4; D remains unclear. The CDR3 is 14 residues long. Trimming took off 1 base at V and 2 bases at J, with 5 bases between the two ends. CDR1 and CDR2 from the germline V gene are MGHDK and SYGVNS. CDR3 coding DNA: TGTGCCAGCAGTGAATTCACTACTAATGAAAAACTGTTTTTT. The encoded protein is CASSEFTTNEKLFF.

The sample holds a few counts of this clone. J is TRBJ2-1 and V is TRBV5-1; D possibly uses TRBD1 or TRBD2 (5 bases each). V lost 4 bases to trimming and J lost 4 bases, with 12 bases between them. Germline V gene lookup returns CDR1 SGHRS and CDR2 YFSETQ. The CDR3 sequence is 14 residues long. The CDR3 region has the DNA TGCGCCAGCAGCGTTCCGGGGCTATACAATGAGCAGTTCTTC. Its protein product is CASSVPGLYNEQFF.

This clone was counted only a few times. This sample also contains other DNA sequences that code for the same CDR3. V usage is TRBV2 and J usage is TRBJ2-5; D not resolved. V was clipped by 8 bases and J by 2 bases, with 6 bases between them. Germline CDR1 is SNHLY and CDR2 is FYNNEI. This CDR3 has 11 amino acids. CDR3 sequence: CASQYQETQYF. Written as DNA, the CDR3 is TGTGCCAGCCAGTATCAAGAGACCCAGTACTTC.

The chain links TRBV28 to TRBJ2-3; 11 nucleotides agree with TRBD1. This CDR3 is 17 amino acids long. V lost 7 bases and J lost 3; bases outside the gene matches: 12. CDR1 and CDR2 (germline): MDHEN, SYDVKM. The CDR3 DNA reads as TGTGCCAGCAACCGGTGGGTGGGGACAGGGGGTACAGATACGCAGTATTTT. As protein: CASNRWVGTGGTDTQYF.

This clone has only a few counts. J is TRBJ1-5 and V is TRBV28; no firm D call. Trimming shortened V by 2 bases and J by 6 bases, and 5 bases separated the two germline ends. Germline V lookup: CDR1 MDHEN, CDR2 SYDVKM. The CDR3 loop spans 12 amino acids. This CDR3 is CASSLGFQPQHF. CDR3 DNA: TGTGCCAGCAGTTTAGGGTTTCAGCCCCAGCATTTT.

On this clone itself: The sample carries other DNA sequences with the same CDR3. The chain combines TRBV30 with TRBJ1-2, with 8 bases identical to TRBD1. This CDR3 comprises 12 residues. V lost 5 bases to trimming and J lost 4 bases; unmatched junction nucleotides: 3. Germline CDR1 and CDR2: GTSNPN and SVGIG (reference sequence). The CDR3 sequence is CAWGRGLYGYTF. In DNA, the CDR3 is TGTGCCTGGGGCAGGGGGCTCTATGGCTACACCTTC. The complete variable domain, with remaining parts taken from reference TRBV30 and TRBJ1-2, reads SQTIHQWPATLVQPVGSPLSLECTVEGTSNPNLYWYRQAAGRGLQLLFYSVGIGQISSEVPQNLSASRPQDRQFILSSKKLLLSDSGFYLCAWGRGLYGYTFGSGTRLTVV.

The CDR3 reads CSVVAGGPGETQYF. In DNA form, the CDR3 reads TGCAGCGTTGTAGCGGGGGGGCCGGGAGAGACCCAGTACTTC. The chain is built from TRBV29-1 and TRBJ2-5; 11 nucleotides align to TRBD2. The V segment lost 4 bases and the J segment 4 bases; nucleotides outside the gene matches: 5. The CDR3 has 14 residues. Germline CDR1 SQVTM, CDR2 ANQGSEA.

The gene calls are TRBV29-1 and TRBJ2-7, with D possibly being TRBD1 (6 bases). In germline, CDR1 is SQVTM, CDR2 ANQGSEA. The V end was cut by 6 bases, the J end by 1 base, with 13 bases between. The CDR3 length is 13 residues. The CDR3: CSVVNDRSYEQYF. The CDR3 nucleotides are TGCAGCGTGGTAAATGACAGGTCCTACGAGCAGTACTTC.

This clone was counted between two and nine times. CDR3 sequence (DNA): TGTGCCAGCAGCCAAGCGGGACAGGGCCTGGCAAGCACAGATACGCAGTATTTT. It yields the protein CASSQAGQGLASTDTQYF. The J gene is TRBJ2-3, the V gene TRBV4-2; 9 bases map to TRBD1. V lost 1 base, J lost 0 bases, and 8 bases stayed unmatched. The CDR3 has 18 residues. From germline, CDR1 is LGHNA and CDR2 YNFKEQ.

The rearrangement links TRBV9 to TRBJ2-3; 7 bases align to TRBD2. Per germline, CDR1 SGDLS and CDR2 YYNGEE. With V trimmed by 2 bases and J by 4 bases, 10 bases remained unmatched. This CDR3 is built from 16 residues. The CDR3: CASSVVGGEGADTQYF. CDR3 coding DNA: TGTGCCAGCAGCGTCGTGGGGGGGGAAGGGGCAGATACGCAGTATTTT.

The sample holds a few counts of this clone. This CDR3 reads CASSSEMFGPTYGYTF. Written as DNA, the CDR3 is TGTGCCAGCAGCTCCGAAATGTTCGGCCCAACCTATGGCTACACCTTC. The chain is built from TRBV5-6 and TRBJ1-2, with unresolved D. The CDR3 contains 16 residues. Germline V gives CDR1 SGHDT, CDR2 YYEEEE. Deletions cut 3 bases from V and 4 bases from J, with 19 bases between.

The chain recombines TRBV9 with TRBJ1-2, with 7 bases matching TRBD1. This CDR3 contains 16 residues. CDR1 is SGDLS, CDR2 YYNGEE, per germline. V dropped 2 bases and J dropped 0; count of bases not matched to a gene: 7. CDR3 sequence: CASSVDRAPSNYGYTF. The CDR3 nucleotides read TGTGCCAGCAGCGTCGACAGGGCTCCCTCTAACTATGGCTACACCTTC.

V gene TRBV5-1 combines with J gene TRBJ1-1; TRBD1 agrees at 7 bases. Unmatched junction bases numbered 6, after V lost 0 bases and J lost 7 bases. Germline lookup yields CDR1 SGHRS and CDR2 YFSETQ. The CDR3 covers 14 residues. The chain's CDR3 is CASSLVSRDSEAFF. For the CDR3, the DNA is TGCGCCAGCAGCTTGGTTTCCCGGGACAGTGAAGCTTTCTTT.

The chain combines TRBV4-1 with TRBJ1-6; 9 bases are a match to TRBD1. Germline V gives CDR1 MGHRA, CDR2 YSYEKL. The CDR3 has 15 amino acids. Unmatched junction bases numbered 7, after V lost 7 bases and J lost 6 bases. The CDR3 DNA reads TGCGCCAGCACGTTAGAGGACAGGGGTAATTCACCCCTCCACTTT. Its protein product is CASTLEDRGNSPLHF.

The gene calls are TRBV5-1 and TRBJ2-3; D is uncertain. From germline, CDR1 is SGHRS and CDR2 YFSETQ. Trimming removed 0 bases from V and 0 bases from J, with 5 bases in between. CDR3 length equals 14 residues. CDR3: CASSLASSTDTQYF. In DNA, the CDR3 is TGCGCCAGCAGCTTGGCCTCTAGCACAGATACGCAGTATTTT.